This TCR beta chain derives from a study of blood T cell repertoires in COVID-19. Background on the study: T cells, B-cell-depleted T cells, or PBMCs supplied cDNA or gDNA.

Clones were read by immunoSEQ multiplex PCR, and TCRdb kept only the in-frame ones, dropping some. This table holds some 200,000 clones, 76% found once. This clone was seen only a few times. The sample comprised peripheral blood. The sequence derives from a woman aged 50 to 60 with active or convalescent COVID-19.

In DNA, the CDR3 is TGTGCCAGCAGCCCGCAGATAGGCGGGGCTGGAAACACCATATATTTT. Residues: CASSPQIGGAGNTIYF. The rearrangement joins TRBV7-2 to TRBJ1-3; D not certain. The CDR3 has 16 amino acids. Trimming took 5 bases from V and 2 from J, leaving 16 bases between them. Looked up from germline, CDR1 is SGHTA and CDR2 is FQGNSA.